This T cell receptor beta chain was captured in a study of cytomegalovirus exposure and HLA in healthy donors. Healthy bone marrow donors made up the donors. Study-level results: It was reported that the classifier diagnosed cytomegalovirus status with high specificity and sensitivity in both the original and validation cohorts. The study labeled approximately 150 TCR beta chains cytomegalovirus-associated.

In the case of this clone: Its antigen is undetermined.

13 Jbeta primers and 60 Vbeta primers were used for the PCR. TCRdb's table, derived via immunoSEQ multiplex PCR, lists solely in-frame clones and lacks some. The table lists over 150,000 clones, approximately 80% of them singletons, with about 4.5% in the top ten. Input material: PBMCs. This TCR derives from a man in his thirties or forties in good health and CMV-seronegative.

DNA of the CDR3: TGTGCCAGCAGCAATGGGACAGTTTATCAGCCCCAGCATTTT. The encoded protein is CASSNGTVYQPQHF. The V and J genes are TRBV5-5 and TRBJ1-5; TRBD1 agrees at 7 bases. CDR3 length: 14 residues. CDR1 and CDR2 from the germline V gene are SGHKS and YYEKEE (reference sequence). The V gene end was trimmed by 4 bases and the J gene end by 5 bases; junction bases not matched to a gene: 6.